This TCR beta chain was obtained from a study of regulatory T cells in long-lasting Graves disease. Time point meaning: newly diagnosed GD, antithyroid drugs for less than 3 months. PBMCs provided the RNA from which the TCR library was made. Both iRepertoire HTBI primers and Arm-PCR of CDR3 regions were used to build the TCR beta libraries. TCRdb called the multiplex PCR reads again in MiXCR, with one record for every CDR3 protein. The table shows around 470,000 distinct CDR3 sequences, with 14% occurring only once. Study-wide results and caveats: Persistent Graves' patients showed less TCR diversity than newly diagnosed patients showed.

As concerns this clonotype: The antigen remains undetermined. A single base separates this from a much larger clone, so it may be a read error.

The CDR3 sequence is 20 residues long. CDR1 and CDR2 from the germline V gene are MNHNS and SASEGT. These records were also assigned to another study, of T cells in Graves' hyperthyroidism and ophthalmopathy.

Sequenced here: peripheral blood mononuclear cells (PBMCs), sampled at new diagnosis, from a patient treated with antithyroid drugs. This TCR derives from a woman between 50 and 59 years old with Graves disease. The rearrangement uses TRBV6-1 and TRBJ2-2, with 8 bases that match TRBD2. CDR3 DNA sequence: TGTGCCAGCAGTTACCAATTACCGGAGCCGGGGGGGGGAGACACCGGGGAGCTGTATTTT. Amino acids: CASSYQLPEPGGGDTGELYF.